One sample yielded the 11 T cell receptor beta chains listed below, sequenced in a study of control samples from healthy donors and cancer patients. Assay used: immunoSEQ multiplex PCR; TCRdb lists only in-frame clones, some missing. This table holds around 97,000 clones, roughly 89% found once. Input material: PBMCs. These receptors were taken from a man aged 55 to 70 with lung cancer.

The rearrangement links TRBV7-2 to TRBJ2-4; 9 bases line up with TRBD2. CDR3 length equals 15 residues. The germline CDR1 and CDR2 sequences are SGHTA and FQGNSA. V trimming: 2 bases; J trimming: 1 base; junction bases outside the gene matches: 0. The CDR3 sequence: CASSLTSGAKNIQYF. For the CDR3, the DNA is TGTGCCAGCAGCTTAACTAGCGGGGCCAAAAACATTCAGTACTTC.

CDR3 region: CASSYLTPGDEKLFF. The CDR3 DNA reads as TGTGCCAGCAGTTATCTGACCCCCGGCGATGAAAAACTGTTTTTT. V usage is TRBV6-2 or TRBV6-3 and J usage is TRBJ1-4; D not certain. The CDR3 consists of 15 residues. The ends were cut back, 3 bases at V and 6 bases at J, with 14 bases in the middle. The germline V gene encodes CDR1 MNHEY and CDR2 SVGEGT.

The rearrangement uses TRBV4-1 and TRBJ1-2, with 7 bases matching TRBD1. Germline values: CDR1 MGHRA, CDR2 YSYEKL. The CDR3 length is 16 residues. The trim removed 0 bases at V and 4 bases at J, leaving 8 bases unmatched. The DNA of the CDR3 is TGCGCCAGCAGCCAAGAAGTATGGGACAGCGCCTATGGCTACACCTTC. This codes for CASSQEVWDSAYGYTF.

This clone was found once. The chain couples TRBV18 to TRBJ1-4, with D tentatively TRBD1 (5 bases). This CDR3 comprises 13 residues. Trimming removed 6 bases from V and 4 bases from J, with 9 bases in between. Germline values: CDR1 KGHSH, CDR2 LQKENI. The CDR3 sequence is CASSPGVNEKLFF. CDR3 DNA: TGTGCCAGCTCCCCGGGGGTTAATGAAAAACTGTTTTTT. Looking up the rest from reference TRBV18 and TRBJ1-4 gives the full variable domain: NAGVMQNPRHLVRRRGQEARLRCSPMKGHSHVYWYRQLPEEGLKFMVYLQKENIIDESGMPKERFSAEFPKEGPSILRIQQVVRGDSAAYFCASSPGVNEKLFFGSGTQLSVL.

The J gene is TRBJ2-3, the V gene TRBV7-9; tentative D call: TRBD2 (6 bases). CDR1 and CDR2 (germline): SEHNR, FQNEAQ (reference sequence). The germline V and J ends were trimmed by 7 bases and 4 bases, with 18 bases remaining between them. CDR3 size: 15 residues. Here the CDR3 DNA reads TGTGCCAGCAACGCACGGGGAGGTGGCGCAGATACGCAGTATTTT. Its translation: CASNARGGGADTQYF.

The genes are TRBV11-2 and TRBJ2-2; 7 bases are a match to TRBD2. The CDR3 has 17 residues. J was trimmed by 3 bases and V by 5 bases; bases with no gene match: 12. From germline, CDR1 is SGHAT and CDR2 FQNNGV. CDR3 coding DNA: TGTGCCAGCAGCACCCGAATGACGGGGAGGGACACCGGGGAGCTGTTTTTT. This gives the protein CASSTRMTGRDTGELFF.

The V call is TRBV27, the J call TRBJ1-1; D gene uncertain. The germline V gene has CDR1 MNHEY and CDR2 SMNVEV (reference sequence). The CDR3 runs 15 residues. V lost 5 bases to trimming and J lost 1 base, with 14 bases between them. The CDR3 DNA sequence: TGTGCCAGCAGTCCCTCTATGGCCCCGAACACTGAAGCTTTCTTT. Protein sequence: CASSPSMAPNTEAFF.

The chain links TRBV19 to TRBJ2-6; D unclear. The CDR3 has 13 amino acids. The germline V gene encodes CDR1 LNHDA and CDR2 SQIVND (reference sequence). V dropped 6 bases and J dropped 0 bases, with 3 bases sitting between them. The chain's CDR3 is CASRFSGANVLTF. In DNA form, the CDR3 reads TGTGCCAGTAGGTTCTCTGGGGCCAACGTCCTGACTTTC. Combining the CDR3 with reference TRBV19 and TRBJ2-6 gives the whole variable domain DGGITQSPKYLFRKEGQNVTLSCEQNLNHDAMYWYRQDPGQGLRLIYYSQIVNDFQKGDIAEGYSVSREKKESFPLTVTSAQKNPTAFYLCASRFSGANVLTFGAGSRLTVL.

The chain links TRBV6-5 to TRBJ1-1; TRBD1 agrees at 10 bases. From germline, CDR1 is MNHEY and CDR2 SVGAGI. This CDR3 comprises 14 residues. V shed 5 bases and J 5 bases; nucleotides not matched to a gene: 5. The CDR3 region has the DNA TGTGCCAGCAGTATCAGGACAGGGGGTACTGAAGCTTTCTTT. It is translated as CASSIRTGGTEAFF.

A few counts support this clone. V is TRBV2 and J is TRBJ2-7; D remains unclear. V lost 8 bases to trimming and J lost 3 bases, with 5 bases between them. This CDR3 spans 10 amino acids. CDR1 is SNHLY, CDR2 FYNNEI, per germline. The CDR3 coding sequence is TGTGCCAGCGCAATCTACGAGCAGTACTTC. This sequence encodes CASAIYEQYF.

In DNA, the CDR3 is TGTGCCAGTAGTATACCCTCTAGTGGGGGCTTGTCGAACACTGAAGCTTTCTTT. Encoded protein: CASSIPSSGGLSNTEAFF. The V call is TRBV19, the J call TRBJ1-1; possibly TRBD1 for D (6 bases). Trimming cost V 2 bases and J 1 base, with 20 bases left between them. CDR1 and CDR2 from the germline V gene are LNHDA and SQIVND (reference sequence). The CDR3 runs to 18 residues.